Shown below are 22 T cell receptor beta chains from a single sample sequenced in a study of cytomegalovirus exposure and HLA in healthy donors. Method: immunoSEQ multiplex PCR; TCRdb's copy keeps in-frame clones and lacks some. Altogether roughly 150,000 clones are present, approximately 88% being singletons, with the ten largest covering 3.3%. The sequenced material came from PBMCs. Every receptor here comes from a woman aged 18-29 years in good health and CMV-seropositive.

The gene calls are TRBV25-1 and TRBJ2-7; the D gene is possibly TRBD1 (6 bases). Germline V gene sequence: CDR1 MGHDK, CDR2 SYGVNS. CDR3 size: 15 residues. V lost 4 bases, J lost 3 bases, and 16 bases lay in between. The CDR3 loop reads CASSAPRDTHYEQYF. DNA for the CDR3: TGTGCCAGCAGTGCCCCTCGGGACACCCACTACGAGCAGTACTTC.

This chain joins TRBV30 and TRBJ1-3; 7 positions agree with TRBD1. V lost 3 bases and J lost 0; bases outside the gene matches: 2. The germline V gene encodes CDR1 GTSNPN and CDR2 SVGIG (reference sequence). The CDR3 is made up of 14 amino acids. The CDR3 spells CAWRGTVSGNTIYF. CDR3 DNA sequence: TGTGCCTGGAGGGGGACAGTCTCTGGAAACACCATATATTTT.

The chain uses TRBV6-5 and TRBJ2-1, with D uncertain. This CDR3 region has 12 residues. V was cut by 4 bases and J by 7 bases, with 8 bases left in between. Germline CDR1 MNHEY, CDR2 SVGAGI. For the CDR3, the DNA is TGTGCCAGCAGTTCTCCGGTAAATGAGCAGTTCTTC. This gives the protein CASSSPVNEQFF.

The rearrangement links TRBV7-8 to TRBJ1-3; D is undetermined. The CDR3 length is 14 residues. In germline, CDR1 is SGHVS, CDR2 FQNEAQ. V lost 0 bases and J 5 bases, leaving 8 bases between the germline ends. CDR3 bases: TGTGCCAGCAGCTTAGCGGGCAGGAGAAACACCATATATTTT. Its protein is CASSLAGRRNTIYF.

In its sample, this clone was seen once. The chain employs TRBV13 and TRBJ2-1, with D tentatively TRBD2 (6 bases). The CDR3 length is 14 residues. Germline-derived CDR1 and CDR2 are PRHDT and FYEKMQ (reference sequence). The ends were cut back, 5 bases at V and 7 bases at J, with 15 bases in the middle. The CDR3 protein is CASSRGLFSNEQFF. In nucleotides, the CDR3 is TGTGCCAGCAGCCGGGGACTCTTTTCTAATGAGCAGTTCTTC.

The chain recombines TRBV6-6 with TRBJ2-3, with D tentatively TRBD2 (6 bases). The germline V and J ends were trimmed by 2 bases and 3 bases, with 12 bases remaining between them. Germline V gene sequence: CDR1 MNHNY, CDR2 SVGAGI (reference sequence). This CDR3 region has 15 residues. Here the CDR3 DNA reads TGTGCCAGCAGTTACCTACCTGCGGGGACAGATACGCAGTATTTT. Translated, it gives CASSYLPAGTDTQYF.

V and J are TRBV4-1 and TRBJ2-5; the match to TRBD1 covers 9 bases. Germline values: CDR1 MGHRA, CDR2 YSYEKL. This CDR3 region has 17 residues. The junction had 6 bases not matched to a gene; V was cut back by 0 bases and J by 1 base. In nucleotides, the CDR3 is TGCGCCAGCAGCCAAGACCCTCCGACAGGGGGCCAAGAGACCCAGTACTTC. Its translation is CASSQDPPTGGQETQYF.

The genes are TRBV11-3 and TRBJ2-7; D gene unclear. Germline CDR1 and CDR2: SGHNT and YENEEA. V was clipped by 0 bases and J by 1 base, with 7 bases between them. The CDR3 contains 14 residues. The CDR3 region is CASSLDGGSYEQYF. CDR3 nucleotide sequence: TGTGCCAGCAGCTTAGATGGCGGATCCTACGAGCAGTACTTC.

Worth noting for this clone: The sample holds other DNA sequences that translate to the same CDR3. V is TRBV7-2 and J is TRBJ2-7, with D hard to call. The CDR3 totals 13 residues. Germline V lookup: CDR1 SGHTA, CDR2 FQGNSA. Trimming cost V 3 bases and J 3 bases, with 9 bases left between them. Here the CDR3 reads CASSLGSLYEQYF. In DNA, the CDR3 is TGTGCCAGCAGCTTGGGCAGTCTCTACGAGCAGTACTTC.

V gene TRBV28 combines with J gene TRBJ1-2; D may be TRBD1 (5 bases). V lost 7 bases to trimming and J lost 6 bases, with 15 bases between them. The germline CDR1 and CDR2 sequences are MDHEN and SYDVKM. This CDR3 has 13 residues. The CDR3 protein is CASTLGQVDGYTF. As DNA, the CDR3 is TGTGCCAGCACCTTGGGGCAGGTTGATGGCTACACCTTC.

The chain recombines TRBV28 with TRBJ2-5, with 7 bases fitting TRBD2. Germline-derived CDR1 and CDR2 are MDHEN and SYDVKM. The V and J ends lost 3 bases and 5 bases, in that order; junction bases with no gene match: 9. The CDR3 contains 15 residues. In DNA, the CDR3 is TGTGCCAGCAGTTTGGTAGGCGGGAGAGGGGAGACCCAGTACTTC. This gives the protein CASSLVGGRGETQYF.

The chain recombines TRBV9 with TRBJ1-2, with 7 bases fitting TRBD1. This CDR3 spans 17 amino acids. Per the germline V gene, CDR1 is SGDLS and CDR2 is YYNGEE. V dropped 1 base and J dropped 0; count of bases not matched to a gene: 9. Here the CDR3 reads CASSVTTGDQSNYGYTF. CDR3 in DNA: TGTGCCAGCAGCGTAACTACAGGGGACCAATCTAACTATGGCTACACCTTC.

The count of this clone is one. This CDR3 reads CASRGTNQETQYF. The CDR3 coding sequence is TGTGCCAGCCGAGGGACTAATCAAGAGACCCAGTACTTC. The V gene is TRBV2, the J gene TRBJ2-5, with TRBD2 matching over 7 bases. Unmatched junction bases numbered 5, after V lost 8 bases and J lost 2 bases. Germline-derived CDR1 and CDR2 are SNHLY and FYNNEI. This CDR3 is built from 13 residues.

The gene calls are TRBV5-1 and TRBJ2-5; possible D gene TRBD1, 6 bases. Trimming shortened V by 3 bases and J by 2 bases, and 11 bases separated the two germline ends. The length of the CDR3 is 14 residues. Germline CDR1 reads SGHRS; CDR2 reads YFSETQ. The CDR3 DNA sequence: TGCGCCAGCAGCTCCCAGGGGTTTCAAGAGACCCAGTACTTC. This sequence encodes CASSSQGFQETQYF.

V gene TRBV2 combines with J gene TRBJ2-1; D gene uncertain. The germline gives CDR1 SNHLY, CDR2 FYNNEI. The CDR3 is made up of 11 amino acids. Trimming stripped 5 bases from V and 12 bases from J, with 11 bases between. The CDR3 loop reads CASSLEAGQFF. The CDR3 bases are TGTGCCAGCAGTCTAGAGGCTGGGCAGTTCTTC.

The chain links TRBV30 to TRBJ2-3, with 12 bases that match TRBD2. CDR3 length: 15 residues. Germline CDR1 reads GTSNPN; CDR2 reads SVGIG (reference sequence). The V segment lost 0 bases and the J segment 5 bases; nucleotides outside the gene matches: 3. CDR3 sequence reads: CAWSVLAGGLDTQYF. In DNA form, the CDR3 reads TGTGCCTGGAGTGTACTAGCGGGAGGCCTAGATACGCAGTATTTT. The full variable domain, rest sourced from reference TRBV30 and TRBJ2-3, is SQTIHQWPATLVQPVGSPLSLECTVEGTSNPNLYWYRQAAGRGLQLLFYSVGIGQISSEVPQNLSASRPQDRQFILSSKKLLLSDSGFYLCAWSVLAGGLDTQYFGPGTRLTVL.

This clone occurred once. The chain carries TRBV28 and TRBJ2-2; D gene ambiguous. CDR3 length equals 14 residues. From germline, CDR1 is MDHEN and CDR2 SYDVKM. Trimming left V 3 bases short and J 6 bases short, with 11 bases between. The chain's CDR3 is CASSFIQPAGELFF. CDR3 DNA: TGTGCCAGCAGTTTTATCCAACCGGCCGGGGAGCTGTTTTTT.

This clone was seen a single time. The CDR3 region is CASMGFRTGNTGELFF. The DNA of the CDR3 is TGTGCCAGTATGGGTTTTAGGACAGGGAACACCGGGGAGCTGTTTTTT. The V call is TRBV19, the J call TRBJ2-2; 7 bases match TRBD1. CDR3 length: 16 residues. Germline V lookup: CDR1 LNHDA, CDR2 SQIVND (reference sequence). V was pared by 7 bases and J by 1 base, with 9 bases of the junction left unmatched.

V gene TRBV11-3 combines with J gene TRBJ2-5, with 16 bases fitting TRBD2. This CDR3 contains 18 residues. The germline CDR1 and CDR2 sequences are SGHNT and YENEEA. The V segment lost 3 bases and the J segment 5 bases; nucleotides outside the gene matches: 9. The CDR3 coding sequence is TGTGCCAGCAGCTTCCGGGGACTAGCGGGAGGGCGCGGTGAGACCCAGTACTTC. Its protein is CASSFRGLAGGRGETQYF.

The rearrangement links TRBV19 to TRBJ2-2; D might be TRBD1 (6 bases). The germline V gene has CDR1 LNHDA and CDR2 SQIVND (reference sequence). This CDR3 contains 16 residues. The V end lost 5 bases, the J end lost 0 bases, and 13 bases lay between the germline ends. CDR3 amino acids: CASSPWAGANTGELFF. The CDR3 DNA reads TGTGCCAGTAGTCCCTGGGCAGGGGCGAACACCGGGGAGCTGTTTTTT.

DNA for the CDR3: TGTGCCAGTAGTATAAGGGGACAGGACTATGGCTACACCTTC. Protein: CASSIRGQDYGYTF. This chain uses TRBV19 with TRBJ1-2; TRBD1 matches 8 bases. This CDR3 spans 14 amino acids. The junction had 2 bases not matched to a gene; V was cut back by 2 bases and J by 3 bases. Germline CDR1 reads LNHDA; CDR2 reads SQIVND (reference sequence).

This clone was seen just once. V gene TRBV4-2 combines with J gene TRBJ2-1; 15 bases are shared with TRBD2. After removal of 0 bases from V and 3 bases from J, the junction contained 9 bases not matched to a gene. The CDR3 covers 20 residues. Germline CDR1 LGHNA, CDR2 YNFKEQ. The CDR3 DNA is TGTGCCAGCAGCCAAGAATTTCAACCGGGACTAGCGGGAGGCTACAATGAGCAGTTCTTC. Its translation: CASSQEFQPGLAGGYNEQFF.